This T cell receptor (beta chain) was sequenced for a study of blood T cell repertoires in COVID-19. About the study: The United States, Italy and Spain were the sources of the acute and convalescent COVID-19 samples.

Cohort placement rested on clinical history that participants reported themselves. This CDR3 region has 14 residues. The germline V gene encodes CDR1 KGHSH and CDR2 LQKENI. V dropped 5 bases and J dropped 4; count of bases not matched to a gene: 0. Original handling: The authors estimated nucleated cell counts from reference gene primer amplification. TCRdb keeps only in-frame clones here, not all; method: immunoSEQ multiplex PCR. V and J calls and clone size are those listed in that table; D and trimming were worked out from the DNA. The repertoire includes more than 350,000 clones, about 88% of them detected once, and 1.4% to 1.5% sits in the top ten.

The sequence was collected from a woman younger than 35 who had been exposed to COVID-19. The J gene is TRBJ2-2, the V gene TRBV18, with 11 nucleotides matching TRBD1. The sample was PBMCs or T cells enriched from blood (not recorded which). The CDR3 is CASSGQGATGELFF. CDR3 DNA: TGTGCCAGCTCAGGACAGGGGGCCACCGGGGAGCTGTTTTTT.